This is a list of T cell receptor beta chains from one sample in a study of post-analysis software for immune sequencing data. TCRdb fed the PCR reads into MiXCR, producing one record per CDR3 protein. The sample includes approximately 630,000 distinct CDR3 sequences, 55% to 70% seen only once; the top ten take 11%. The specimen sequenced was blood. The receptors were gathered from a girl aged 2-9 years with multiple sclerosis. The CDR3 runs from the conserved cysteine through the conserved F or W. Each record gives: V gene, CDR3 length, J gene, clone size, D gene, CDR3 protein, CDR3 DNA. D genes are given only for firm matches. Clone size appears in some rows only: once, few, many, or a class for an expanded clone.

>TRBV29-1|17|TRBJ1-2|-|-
CSVEGGGQAQSIYGYTF
TGCAGCGTTGAAGGAGGAGGGCAGGCCCAGTCCATCTATGGCTACACCTTC
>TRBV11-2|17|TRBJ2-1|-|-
CASSLRLPGWVYNEQFF
TGTGCCAGCAGCTTAAGGTTGCCGGGTTGGGTTTACAATGAGCAGTTCTTC
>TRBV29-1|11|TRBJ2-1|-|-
CSLRGYNEQFF
TGCAGCCTTCGAGGGTACAATGAGCAGTTCTTC
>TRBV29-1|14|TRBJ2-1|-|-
CSVARNKLYNEQFF
TGCAGCGTTGCTAGAAATAAGTTGTACAATGAGCAGTTCTTC
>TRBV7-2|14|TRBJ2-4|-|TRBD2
CASSSGTSSPEQYF
TGTGCCAGCAGCTCCGGGACTAGTTCTCCTGAGCAGTACTTC
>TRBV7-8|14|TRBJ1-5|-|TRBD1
CASSFQGASQPQHF
TGTGCCAGCAGCTTCCAGGGGGCGAGTCAGCCCCAGCATTTT
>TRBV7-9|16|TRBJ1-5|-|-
CASSLTSFNSNQPQHF
TGTGCCAGCAGCTTAACATCCTTCAATAGCAATCAGCCCCAGCATTTT
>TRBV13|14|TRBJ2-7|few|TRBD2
CASSFRAGSYEQYF
TGTGCCAGCAGCTTCCGAGCGGGATCCTACGAGCAGTACTTC
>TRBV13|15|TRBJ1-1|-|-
CASSPVGRVNTEAFF
TGTGCCAGCAGCCCCGTCGGGCGAGTGAACACTGAAGCTTTCTTT
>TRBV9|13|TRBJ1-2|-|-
CASSVAANYGYTF
TGTGCCAGCAGCGTAGCAGCAAACTATGGCTACACCTTC
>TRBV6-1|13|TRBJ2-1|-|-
CVSHDNSYNEQFF
TGTGTCAGCCACGACAACTCCTACAATGAGCAGTTCTTC